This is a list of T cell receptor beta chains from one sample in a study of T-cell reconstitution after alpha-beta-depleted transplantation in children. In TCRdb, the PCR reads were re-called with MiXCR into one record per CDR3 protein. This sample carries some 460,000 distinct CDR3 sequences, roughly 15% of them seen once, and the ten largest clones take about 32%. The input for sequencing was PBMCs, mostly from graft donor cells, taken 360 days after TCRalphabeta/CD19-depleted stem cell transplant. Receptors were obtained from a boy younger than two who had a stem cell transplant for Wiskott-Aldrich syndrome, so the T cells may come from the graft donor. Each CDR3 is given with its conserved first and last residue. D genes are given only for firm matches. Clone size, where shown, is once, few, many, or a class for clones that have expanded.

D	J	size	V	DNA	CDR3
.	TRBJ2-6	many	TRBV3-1	TGTGCCAGCACCATTGATGGGGCCAACGTCCTGACTTTC	CASTIDGANVLTF
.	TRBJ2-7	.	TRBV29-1	TGCAGCGTTCTTTTCCCGGGGGCGGGGGAGCAGTACTTC	CSVLFPGAGEQYF
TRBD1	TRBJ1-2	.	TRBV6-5	TGTGCCAGCAGTTCGGACAGGGGGCTGGATGGCTACACCTTC	CASSSDRGLDGYTF
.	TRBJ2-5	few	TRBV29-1	TGCAGCGTTTCACAGATAGAGACCCAGTACTTC	CSVSQIETQYF
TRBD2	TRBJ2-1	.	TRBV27	TGTGCCAGCAACCTACTAGCGGGACCCCTCAATGAGCAGTTCTTC	CASNLLAGPLNEQFF
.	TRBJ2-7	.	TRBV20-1	TGCAGTGCTAGTAGGAAGCAGTACTTC	CSASRKQYF
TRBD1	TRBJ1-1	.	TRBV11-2	TGTGCCAGCAGTTTGGACAGGGCGAGAACTGAAGCTTTCTTT	CASSLDRARTEAFF
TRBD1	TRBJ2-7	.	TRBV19	TGTGCCAGTAGTATCTACAGGGGTCCCTACTACGAGCAGTACTTC	CASSIYRGPYYEQYF
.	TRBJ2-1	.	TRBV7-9	TGTGCCAGCAGCCTGGTCCAGGGCTCCTACAATGAGCAGTTCTTC	CASSLVQGSYNEQFF
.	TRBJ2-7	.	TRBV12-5	TGTGCTAGTGGTTTGGCCAGCCCCGGGCCGTACCCCTACGAGCAGTACTTC	CASGLASPGPYPYEQYF
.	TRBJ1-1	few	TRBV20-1	TGCAGTGCTAGATCAGGTTACCGCGCAAACACTGAAGCTTTCTTT	CSARSGYRANTEAFF
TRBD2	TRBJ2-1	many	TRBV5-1	TGCGCCAGCAGCTTTACCCGGGGGGTCTCCTACAATGAGCAGTTCTTC	CASSFTRGVSYNEQFF
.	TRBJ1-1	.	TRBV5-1	TGCGCCAGCAGCTTGGCGGGGGGGTTGGCTTTCTTT	CASSLAGGLAFF
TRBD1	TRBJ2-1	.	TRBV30	TGTGCCTGGAGTGGATTCGGTCCGGGACAGCCTTACAATGAGCAGTTCTTC	CAWSGFGPGQPYNEQFF
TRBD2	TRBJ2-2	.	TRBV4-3	TGCGCCAGCAGCCAAGGCCTCACTAGCGGGAGAAGCACCGGGGAGCTGTTTTTT	CASSQGLTSGRSTGELFF
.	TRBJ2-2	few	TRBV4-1	TGCGCCAGCAGCCAAAACAGGGCCGGGGAGCTGTTTTTT	CASSQNRAGELFF
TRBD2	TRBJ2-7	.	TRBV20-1	TGCAGTGCAAGACTAGCGGGAGGGTCCTACGAGCAGTACTTC	CSARLAGGSYEQYF
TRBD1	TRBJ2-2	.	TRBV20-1	TGCAGTGCTGTCCCCGGGACAGGGACCGGGGAGCTGTTTTTT	CSAVPGTGTGELFF
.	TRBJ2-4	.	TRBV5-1	TGCGCCAGCAGCTTCGGGGACACCCAATCGGTTCAGTACTTC	CASSFGDTQSVQYF
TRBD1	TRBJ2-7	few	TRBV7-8	TGTGCCAGCAGCTTTGCCGGACAGGGGTACGAGCAGTACTTC	CASSFAGQGYEQYF
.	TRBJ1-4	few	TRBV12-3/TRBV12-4	TGTGCCAGCAAGTCGGGCACGGGAAGCGAAAAACTGTTTTTT	CASKSGTGSEKLFF
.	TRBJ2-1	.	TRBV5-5	TGTGCCAGCAGCTTGGTCTCAAACTCCCAAAAGACCTACAATGAGCAGTTCTTC	CASSLVSNSQKTYNEQFF
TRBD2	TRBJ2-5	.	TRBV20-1	TGCAGTGCCCCTACGGGACTAACGCAAGAGACCCAGTACTTC	CSAPTGLTQETQYF
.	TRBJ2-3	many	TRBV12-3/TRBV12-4	TGTGCCAGCAGTTTGGGTGCGCGGAACACAGATACGCAGTATTTT	CASSLGARNTDTQYF
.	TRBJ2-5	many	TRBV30	TGTGCCTGGAAAAGACTTTTGACAGAGACCCAGTACTTC	CAWKRLLTETQYF
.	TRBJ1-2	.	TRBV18	TGTGCCAGCTCACCAGGGCCCAGGAACTATGGCTACACCTTC	CASSPGPRNYGYTF
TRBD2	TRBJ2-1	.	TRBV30	TGTGCCTGGAGTGTAGCCGTACTAGCGGGATCCTACAATGAGCAGTTCTTC	CAWSVAVLAGSYNEQFF
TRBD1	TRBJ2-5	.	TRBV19	TGTGCCAGTAACCCGACAGGGGTGGTGCAAGAGACCCAGTACTTC	CASNPTGVVQETQYF
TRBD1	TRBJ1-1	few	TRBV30	TGTGCCTGGTCCAGGGGGATGAACACTGAAGCTTTCTTT	CAWSRGMNTEAFF
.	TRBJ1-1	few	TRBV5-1	TGCGCCAGCAGCTTGGGAAAGGGATGGAACACTGAAGCTTTCTTT	CASSLGKGWNTEAFF
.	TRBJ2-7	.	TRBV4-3	TGCGCCAGCAGCCAGGCTCTAGCTCCGACCACGAACTTCTACGAGCAGTACTTC	CASSQALAPTTNFYEQYF
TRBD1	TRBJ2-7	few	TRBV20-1	TGCAGTGCTAGAGTAGACAGGGTCGGAGAGCAGTACTTC	CSARVDRVGEQYF
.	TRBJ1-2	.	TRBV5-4	TGTGCCAGCAGCGTCTACAGGTTGGAGAATGGCTACACCTTC	CASSVYRLENGYTF
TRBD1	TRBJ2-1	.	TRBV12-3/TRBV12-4	TGTGCCAGCAGCACCCGCCGGACAGGGAATGAGCAGTTCTTC	CASSTRRTGNEQFF
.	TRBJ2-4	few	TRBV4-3	TGCGCCAGCAGCCAAGATCCCCCGCAGGGATATGCCCCCAGAAACATTCAGTACTTC	CASSQDPPQGYAPRNIQYF
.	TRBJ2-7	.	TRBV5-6	TGTGCCAGCAGCATTGATACAGGCTACGAGCAGTACTTC	CASSIDTGYEQYF
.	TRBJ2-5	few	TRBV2	TGTGCCAGCAGCCCGGAGGCGGGGAGCCAGTACTTC	CASSPEAGSQYF
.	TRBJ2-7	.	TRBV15	TGTGCCACCAGCAGAGATCGCAGGCAGGGGCACATCTACGAGCAGTACTTC	CATSRDRRQGHIYEQYF
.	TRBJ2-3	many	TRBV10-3	TGTGCCATCAGCAAAGGGACCTCCAGGTATACGCAGTATTTT	CAISKGTSRYTQYF
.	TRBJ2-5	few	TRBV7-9	TGTGCCAGCAGCTTACAGGGGCGCGGGGAGACCCAGTACTTC	CASSLQGRGETQYF
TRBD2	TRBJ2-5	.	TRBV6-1	TGTGCCAGCAGTCCTTCTAGCGGGGAATACCAAGAGACCCAGTACTTC	CASSPSSGEYQETQYF
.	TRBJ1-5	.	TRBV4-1	TGCGCCAGCAGCCCATATACAGGGCGGCCCCAGCATTTT	CASSPYTGRPQHF
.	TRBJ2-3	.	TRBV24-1	TGTGCCACCACAGGTAGCACAGATACGCAGTATTTT	CATTGSTDTQYF